This TCR beta chain was profiled in a study of cytomegalovirus exposure and HLA in healthy donors. General study points: Fewer than 200 TCR beta chains were listed as cytomegalovirus-associated.

This clone was seen a handful of times. Its antigen is still unknown. PCR used 60 Vbeta primers and 13 Jbeta primers. Produced via immunoSEQ multiplex PCR; TCRdb's table is partial and in-frame only. Among over 100,000 clones, 63% were seen once, and the ten largest hold 9% to 10%. V was clipped by 3 bases and J by 4 bases, with 15 bases between them. This CDR3 has 15 residues. Germline lookup yields CDR1 MDHEN and CDR2 SYDVKM. The sequence came from a man aged 35-49 years in good health and CMV-seropositive. The sample was PBMCs. The chain carries TRBV28 and TRBJ1-1, with D possibly TRBD1 on 5 matching bases. Written as DNA, the CDR3 is TGTGCCAGCAGTTTCGGTCAGGGAATTCGCACTGAAGCTTTCTTT. Translating gives CASSFGQGIRTEAFF.